The T cell receptor (beta chain) under discussion was sequenced for a study of identical twins. Per germline, CDR1 MNHEY and CDR2 SMNVEV (reference sequence). The CDR3 sequence is 13 residues long. Trimming cost V 5 bases and J 3 bases, with 10 bases left between them. This clonotype was detected only a few times. TCRdb itself ran the 5' RACE reads through MiXCR, one entry per CDR3 protein. The repertoire holds hundreds of thousands of distinct CDR3 sequences, with around 6.6% as singletons. Separately, the same data were catalogued under a study of yellow fever vaccine responses in identical twins.

Material: memory (CD45RO+) T cells sorted from blood. The clonotype was recovered from a woman in her late teens or twenties in good health. V gene TRBV27 combines with J gene TRBJ1-2; D unresolved. In nucleotides, the CDR3 is TGTGCCAGCAGTGCCCGCAGCCACTATGGCTACACCTTC. This sequence encodes CASSARSHYGYTF.